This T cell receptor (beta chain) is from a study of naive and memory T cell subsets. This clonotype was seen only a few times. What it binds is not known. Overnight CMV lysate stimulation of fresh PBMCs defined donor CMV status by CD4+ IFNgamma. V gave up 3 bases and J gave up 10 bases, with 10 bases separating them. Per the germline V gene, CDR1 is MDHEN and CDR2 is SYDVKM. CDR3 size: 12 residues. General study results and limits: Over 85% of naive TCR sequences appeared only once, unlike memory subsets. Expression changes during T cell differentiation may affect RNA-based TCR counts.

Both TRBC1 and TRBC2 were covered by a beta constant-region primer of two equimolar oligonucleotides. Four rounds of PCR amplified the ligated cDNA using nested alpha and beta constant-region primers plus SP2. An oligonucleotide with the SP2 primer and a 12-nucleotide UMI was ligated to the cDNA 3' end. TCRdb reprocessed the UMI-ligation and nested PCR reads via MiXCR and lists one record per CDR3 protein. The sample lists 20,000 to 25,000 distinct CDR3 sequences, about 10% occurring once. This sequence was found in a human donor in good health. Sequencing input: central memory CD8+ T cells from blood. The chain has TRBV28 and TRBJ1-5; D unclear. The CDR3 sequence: CASSLPRGPQHF. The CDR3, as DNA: TGTGCCAGCAGTTTGCCGCGGGGTCCCCAGCATTTT.